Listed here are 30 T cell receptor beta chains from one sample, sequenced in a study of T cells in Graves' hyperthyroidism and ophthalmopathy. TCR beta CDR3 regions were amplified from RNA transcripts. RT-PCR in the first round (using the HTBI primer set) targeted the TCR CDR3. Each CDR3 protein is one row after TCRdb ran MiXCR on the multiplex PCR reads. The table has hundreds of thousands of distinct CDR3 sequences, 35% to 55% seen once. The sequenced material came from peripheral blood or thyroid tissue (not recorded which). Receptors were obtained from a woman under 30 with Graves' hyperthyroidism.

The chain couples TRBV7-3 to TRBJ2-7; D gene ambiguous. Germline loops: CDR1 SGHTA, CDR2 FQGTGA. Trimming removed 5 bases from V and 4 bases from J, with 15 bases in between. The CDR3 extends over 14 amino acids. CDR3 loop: CASSQTGPRYEQYF. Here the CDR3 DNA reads TGTGCCAGCAGCCAAACCGGGCCCAGATACGAGCAGTACTTC.

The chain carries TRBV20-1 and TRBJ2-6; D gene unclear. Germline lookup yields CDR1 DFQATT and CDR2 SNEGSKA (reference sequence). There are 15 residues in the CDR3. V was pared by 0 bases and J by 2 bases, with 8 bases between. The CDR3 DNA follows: TGCAGTGCTAGAGATTTGGGGACTGGGGCCAACGTCCTGACTTTC. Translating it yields CSARDLGTGANVLTF.

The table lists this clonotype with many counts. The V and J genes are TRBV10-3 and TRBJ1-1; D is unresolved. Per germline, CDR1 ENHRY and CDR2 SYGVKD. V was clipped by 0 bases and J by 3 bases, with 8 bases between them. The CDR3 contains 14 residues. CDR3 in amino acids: CAISESEGYTEAFF. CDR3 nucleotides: TGTGCCATCAGTGAGTCAGAGGGCTACACTGAAGCTTTCTTT.

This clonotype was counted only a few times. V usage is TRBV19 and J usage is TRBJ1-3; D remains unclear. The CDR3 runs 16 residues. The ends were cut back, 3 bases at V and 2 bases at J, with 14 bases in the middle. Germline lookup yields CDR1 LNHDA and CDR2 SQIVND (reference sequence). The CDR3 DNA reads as TGTGCCAGTAGTATCGTCGGTGTATTGCCTGGAAACACCATATATTTT. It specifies CASSIVGVLPGNTIYF.

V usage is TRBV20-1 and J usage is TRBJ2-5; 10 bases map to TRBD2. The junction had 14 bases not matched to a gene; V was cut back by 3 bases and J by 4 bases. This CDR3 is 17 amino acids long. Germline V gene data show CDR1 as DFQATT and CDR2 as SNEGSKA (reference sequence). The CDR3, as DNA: TGCAGTGCTAGTAATGGAGCGGGAGGGGGATCGCGAGAGACCCAGTACTTC. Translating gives CSASNGAGGGSRETQYF.

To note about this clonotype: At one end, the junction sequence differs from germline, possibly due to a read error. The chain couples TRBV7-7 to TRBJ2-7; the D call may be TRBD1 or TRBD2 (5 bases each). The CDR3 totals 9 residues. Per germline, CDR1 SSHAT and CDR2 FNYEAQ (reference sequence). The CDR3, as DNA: TGTGCATGGGTAGGGGAGCTGTACTTC. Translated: CAWVGELYF.

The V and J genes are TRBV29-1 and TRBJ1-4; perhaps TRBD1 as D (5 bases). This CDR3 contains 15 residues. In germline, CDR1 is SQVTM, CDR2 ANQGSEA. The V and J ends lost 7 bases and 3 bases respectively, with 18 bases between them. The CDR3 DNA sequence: TGCAGCGCTCAACCCATGACAGCACCTAATGAAAAACTGTTTTTT. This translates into CSAQPMTAPNEKLFF. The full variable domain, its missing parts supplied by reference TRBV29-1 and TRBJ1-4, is SAVISQKPSRDICQRGTSLTIQCQVDSQVTMMFWYRQQPGQSLTLIATANQGSEATYESGFVIDKFPISRPNLTFSTLTVSNMSPEDSSIYLCSAQPMTAPNEKLFFGSGTQLSVL.

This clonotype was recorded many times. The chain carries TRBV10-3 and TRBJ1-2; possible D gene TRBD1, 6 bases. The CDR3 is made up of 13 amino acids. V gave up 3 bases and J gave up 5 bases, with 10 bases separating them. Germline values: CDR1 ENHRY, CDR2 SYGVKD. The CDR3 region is CAISEPQGYGYTF. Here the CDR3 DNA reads TGTGCCATCAGTGAACCCCAGGGGTATGGCTACACCTTC.

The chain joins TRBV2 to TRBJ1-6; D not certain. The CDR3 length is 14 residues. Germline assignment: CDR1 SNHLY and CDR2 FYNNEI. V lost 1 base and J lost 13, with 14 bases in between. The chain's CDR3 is CASSEDRSGSPLHF. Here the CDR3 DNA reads TGTGCCAGCAGTGAAGACAGATCGGGATCCCCCCTCCACTTT.

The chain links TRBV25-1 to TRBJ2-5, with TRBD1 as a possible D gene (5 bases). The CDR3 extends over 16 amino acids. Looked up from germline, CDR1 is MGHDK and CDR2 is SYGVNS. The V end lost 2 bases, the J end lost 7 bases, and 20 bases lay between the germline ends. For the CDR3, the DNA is TGTGCCAGCAGTGAAAAAACTGGACACGGCTTTTGGACCCAGTACTTC. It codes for CASSEKTGHGFWTQYF. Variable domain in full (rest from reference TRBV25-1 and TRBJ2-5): EADIYQTPRYLVIGTGKKITLECSQTMGHDKMYWYQQDPGMELHLIHYSYGVNSTEKGDLSSESTVSRIRTEHFPLTLESARPSHTSQYLCASSEKTGHGFWTQYFGPGTRLLVL.

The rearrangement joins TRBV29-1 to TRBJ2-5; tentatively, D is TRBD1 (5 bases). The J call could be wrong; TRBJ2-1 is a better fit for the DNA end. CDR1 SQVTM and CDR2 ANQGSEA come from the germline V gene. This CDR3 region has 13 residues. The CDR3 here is CSVVTQGGDEQFF. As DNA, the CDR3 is TGCAGCGTTGTTACCCAGGGCGGCGATGAGCAGTTCTTC.

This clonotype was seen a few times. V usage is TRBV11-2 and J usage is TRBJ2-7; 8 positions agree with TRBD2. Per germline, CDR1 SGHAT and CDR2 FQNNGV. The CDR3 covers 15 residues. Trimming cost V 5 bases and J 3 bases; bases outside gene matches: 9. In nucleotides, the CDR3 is TGTGCCAGCAGCCCGGGGGGGGGCGTTGGCTACGAGCAGTACTTC. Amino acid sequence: CASSPGGGVGYEQYF.

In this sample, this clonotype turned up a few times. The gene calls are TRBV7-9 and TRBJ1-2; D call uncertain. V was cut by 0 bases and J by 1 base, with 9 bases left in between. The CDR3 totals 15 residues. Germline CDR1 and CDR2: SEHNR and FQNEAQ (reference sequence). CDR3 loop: CASSLAGTVNYGYTF. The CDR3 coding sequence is TGTGCCAGCAGCTTAGCGGGAACAGTTAACTATGGCTACACCTTC.

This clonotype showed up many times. The CDR3 loop is CASRSYEQYF. CDR3 nucleotide sequence: TGTGCCAGCAGGTCCTACGAGCAGTACTTC. The chain uses TRBV2 and TRBJ2-7; D is unclear. This CDR3 is built from 10 residues. Germline CDR1 reads SNHLY; CDR2 reads FYNNEI. V lost 6 bases and J lost 1, with 1 base in between.

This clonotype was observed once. CDR3: CSGRPHIYEQYF. In DNA, the CDR3 is TGCAGCGGAAGGCCTCATATCTACGAGCAGTACTTC. The chain joins TRBV29-1 to TRBJ2-7; D not certain. This CDR3 has 12 residues. Germline V lookup: CDR1 SQVTM, CDR2 ANQGSEA. V lost 7 bases and J 3 bases, leaving 13 bases between the germline ends.

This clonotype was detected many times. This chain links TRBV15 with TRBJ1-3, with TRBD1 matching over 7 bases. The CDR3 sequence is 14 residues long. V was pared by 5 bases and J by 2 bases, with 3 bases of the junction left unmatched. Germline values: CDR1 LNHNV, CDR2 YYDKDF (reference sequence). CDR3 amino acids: CATSDTGAGNTIYF. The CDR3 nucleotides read TGTGCCACCAGCGATACAGGGGCTGGAAACACCATATATTTT.

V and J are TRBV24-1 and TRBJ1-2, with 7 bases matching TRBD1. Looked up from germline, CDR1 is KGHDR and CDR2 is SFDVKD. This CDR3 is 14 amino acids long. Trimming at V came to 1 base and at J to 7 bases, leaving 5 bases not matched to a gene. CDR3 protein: CATSDFGGGSGYTF. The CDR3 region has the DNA TGTGCCACCAGTGATTTTGGAGGGGGCAGTGGCTACACCTTC.

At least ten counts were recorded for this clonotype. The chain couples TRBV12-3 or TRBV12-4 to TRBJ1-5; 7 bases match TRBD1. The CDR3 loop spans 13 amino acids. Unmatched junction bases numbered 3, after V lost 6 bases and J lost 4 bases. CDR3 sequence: CASSLTGNQPQHF. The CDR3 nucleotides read TGTGCCAGCAGCCTGACAGGGAATCAGCCCCAGCATTTT.

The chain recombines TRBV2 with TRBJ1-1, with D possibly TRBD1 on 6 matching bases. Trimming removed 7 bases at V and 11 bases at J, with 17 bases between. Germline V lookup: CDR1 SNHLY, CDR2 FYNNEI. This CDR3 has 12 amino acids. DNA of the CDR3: TGTGCCAGCATTCCGGGGGGCGCCGGGGCTTTCTTT. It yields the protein CASIPGGAGAFF.

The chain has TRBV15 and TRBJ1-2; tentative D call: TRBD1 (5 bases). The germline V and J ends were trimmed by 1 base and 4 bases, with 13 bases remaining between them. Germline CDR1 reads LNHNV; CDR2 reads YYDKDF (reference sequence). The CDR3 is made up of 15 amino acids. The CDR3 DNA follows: TGTGCCACCAGCAGAGTATATGGGGGGGGCTATGGCTACACCTTC. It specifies CATSRVYGGGYGYTF.

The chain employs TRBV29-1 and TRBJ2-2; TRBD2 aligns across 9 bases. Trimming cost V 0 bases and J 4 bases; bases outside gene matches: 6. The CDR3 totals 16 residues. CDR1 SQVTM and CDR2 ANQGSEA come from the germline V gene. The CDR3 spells CSVEERLAEGTGELFF. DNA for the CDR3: TGCAGCGTTGAAGAACGACTAGCGGAAGGCACCGGGGAGCTGTTTTTT.

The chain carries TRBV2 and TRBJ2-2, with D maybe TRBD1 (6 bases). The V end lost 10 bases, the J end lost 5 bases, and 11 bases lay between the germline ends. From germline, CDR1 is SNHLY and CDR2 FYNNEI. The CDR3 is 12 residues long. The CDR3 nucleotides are TGTGCCAACCTACAGGGAACCGGGGAGCTGTTTTTT. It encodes CANLQGTGELFF.

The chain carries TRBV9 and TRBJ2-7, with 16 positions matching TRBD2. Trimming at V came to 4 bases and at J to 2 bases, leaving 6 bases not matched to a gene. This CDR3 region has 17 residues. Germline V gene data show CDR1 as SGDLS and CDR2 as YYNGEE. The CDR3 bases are TGTGCCAGCAGCCCCGCCGGGACTAGCGGGAGGGCCTACGAGCAGTACTTC. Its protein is CASSPAGTSGRAYEQYF.

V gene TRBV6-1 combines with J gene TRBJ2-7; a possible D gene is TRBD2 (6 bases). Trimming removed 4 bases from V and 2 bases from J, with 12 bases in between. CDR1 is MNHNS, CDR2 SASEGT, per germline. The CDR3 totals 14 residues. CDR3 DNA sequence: TGTGCCAGCAGTGTTCGCGGGGAGACCTACGAGCAGTACTTC. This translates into CASSVRGETYEQYF.

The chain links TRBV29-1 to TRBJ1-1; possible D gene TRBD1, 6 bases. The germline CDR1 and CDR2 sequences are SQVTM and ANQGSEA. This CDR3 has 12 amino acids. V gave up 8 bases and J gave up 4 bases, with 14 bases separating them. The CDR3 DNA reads TGCAGCCAGACCGGACAGTCCACTGAAGCTTTCTTT. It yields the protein CSQTGQSTEAFF.

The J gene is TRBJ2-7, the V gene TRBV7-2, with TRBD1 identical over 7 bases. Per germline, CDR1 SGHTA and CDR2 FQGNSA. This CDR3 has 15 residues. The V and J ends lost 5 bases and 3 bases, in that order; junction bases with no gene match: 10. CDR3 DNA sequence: TGTGCCAGCAGCCCCCACGGGACAGCGAGCTACGAGCAGTACTTC. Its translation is CASSPHGTASYEQYF.

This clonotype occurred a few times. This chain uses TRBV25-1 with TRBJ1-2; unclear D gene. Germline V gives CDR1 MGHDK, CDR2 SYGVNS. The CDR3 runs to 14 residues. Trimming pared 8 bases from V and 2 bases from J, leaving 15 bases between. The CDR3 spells CASVEHGPNYGYTF. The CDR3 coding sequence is TGTGCCAGCGTTGAACACGGACCGAACTATGGCTACACCTTC.

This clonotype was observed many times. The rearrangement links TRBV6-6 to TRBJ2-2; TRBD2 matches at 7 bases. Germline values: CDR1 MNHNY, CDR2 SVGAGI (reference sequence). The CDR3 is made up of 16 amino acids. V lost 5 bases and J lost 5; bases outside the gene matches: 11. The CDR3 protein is CASSPLADPSTGELFF. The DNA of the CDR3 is TGTGCCAGCAGTCCGCTAGCGGATCCTTCTACCGGGGAGCTGTTTTTT.

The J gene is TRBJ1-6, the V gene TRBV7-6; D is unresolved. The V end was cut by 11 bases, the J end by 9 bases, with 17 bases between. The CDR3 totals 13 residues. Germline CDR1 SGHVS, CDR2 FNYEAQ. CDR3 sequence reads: CAWSLRAISPLHF. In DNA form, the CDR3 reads TGTGCCTGGAGTCTAAGGGCTATTTCACCCCTCCACTTT.

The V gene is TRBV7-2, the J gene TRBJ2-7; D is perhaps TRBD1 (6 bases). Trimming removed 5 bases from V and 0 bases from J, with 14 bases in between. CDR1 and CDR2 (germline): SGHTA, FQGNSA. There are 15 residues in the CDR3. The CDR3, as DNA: TGTGCCAGCAGCCCAATCCGGGACAACTCCTACGAGCAGTACTTC. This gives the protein CASSPIRDNSYEQYF.